The sequence of this T cell receptor beta chain was determined in a study of beta chain features in type 1 diabetes listed by TCRdb under 2018. At the level of the whole study: Patients and healthy donors did not differ in mean age, gender distribution, total cell number or subset yield. A total of roughly 98,000,000 sorted cells were examined across all samples, and RNA yield correlated strongly with the number of cells per subset. In the study, TCRB repertoires of sorted circulating CD4+ T cell subsets from recently diagnosed type 1 diabetes patients were compared with those of matched healthy donors. Regulatory and stem cell-like memory subsets were obtained from only 8 patients and roughly 8 healthy donors, while naive and central memory subsets were obtained from all 30 or so donors.

The entire isolated RNA was reverse transcribed using the High Capacity cDNA Reverse Transcription Kit, and thus expressed TCRB transcripts were sequenced. Deep immunoSEQ sequencing was performed on naive, central memory and regulatory T cell samples, with an average of around 3.5 million total reads per sample. Sorted cells were lysed in RLT buffer, and RNA was extracted using DNase-treated RNeasy Micro or Mini kits according to cell number. Each cell subset was processed separately to prevent cross-contamination, with patient and healthy donor samples processed together. The immunoSEQ multiplex PCR was used to amplify TCRB sequences from cDNA, generating 87-bp fragments that spanned the CDR3 region. Amplicons were sequenced on the Illumina HiSeq platform. The paper's processing steps were these. Synthetic template baselines were used to correct PCR bias computationally, reads within Hamming distance 2 were collapsed together, and singletons that could not be merged were discarded. By aligning reads against IMGT, V, D and J genes, CDR3 length, and insertions or deletions at six rearrangement sites were assigned. Within each subset, clonotype counts were normalized to sorted cell number, after which true diversity and Gini coefficients were computed with the tcR R package. Repertoire sharing was quantified using the overlap coefficient calculated on TCRB nucleotide sequences. Out-of-frame TCRB sequences from naive cells were analyzed as a proxy for the pre-selection repertoire. The source is immuneACCESS, and TCRdb retained only in-frame sequences with V and J called. Part of the clones is not carried over; for the studies checked, unresolved V genes explain less than half of this, and the remainder is unexplained. The V and J calls and the clone size are those of that table, but D and trimming were determined from the DNA. The table for this sample lists approximately 470,000 clones; roughly 30% of them were counted only once. The ten largest clonotypes hold 0.05% to 0.065% of the sample.

V gives up 5 bases and J gives up 0 bases, and the segment between their germline ends measures 0 bases. CDR1 and CDR2, per the germline V gene, are SGHVS and FNYEAQ. The CDR3 has 11 amino acids, counting the end cysteine and phenylalanine. Of the read, only the CDR3 DNA is kept; its 33 bases are in frame from base 1. Study-wide findings and limitations: Type 1 diabetes patients showed a moderate but significant shortening of TCRB CDR3 length in all four CD4+ subsets. Because cDNA was sequenced instead of genomic DNA, activated cells with high expression could be over-represented, although the groups did not differ in activation or CD3 levels. Naive, central memory and regulatory TCRB repertoires appeared more similar among patients than among healthy donors. Shorter templates might have been favored by PCR, but patient and control samples were amplified and corrected together, so both groups would have been affected equally by any skew. Patients with type 1 diabetes made fewer insertions and deleted more nucleotides at VDJ recombination sites, implying thymic rearrangement abnormalities. Because small numbers of individuals were included in the HLA sub-analyses, any influence of HLA type on TCRB rearrangement was left unresolved.

Each donor gave one peripheral blood draw, averaging roughly 0.11 L, which was collected into heparinised tubes. A BD FACSAria II was used to sort naive, central memory, regulatory and stem cell-like memory CD4+ T cells with a panel that included CD45RO, CCR7, CD25, CD127, CD95 and CD27. A purity above 98% was achieved for all sorted populations. PBMCs were separated immediately by Lymphoprep density gradient centrifugation and were stained directly, without being cultured. So that batch effects would be minimized, each experiment stained and sorted samples in pairs, pairing one healthy donor with one patient. A few counts support this clone. It has no known antigen specificity. No base quality information exists; no much larger clone differs at one position. The sample contains more than one DNA sequence encoding this CDR3.

The chain employs TRBV7-6 and TRBJ2-3; the D gene cannot be named for sure. The clonotype was recovered from a young man in good health. Sequencing was done on a sample of naive CD4+ T cells from blood. According to the study, the label for this sample's cell subset or site signals: true naive CD4+ T cells. The nucleotide sequence reads TGTGCCAGCAGCAGCACAGATACGCAGTATTTT. It specifies CASSSTDTQYF.